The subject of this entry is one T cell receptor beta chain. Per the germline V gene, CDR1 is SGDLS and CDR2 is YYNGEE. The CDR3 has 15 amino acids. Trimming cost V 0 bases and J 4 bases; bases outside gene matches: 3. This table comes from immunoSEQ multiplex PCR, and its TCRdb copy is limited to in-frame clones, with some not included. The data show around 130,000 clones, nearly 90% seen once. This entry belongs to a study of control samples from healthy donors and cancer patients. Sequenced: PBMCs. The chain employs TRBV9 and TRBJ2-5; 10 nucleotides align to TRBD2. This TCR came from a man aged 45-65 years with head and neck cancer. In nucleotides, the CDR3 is TGTGCCAGCAGCGTAGGGCTAGCGGGAGTAGAGACCCAGTACTTC. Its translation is CASSVGLAGVETQYF.